The T cell receptor beta chain under discussion was sequenced for a study of blood T cell repertoires in COVID-19. Across the whole study: Sources were T cells, B-cell-depleted T cells, or PBMCs; the material itself was cDNA or gDNA.

The CDR3 covers 20 residues. Germline CDR1 reads LNHDA; CDR2 reads SQIVND (reference sequence). Trimming took 5 bases from V and 5 from J, leaving 31 bases between them. Profiling relied on immunoSEQ multiplex PCR, and the TCRdb table lists in-frame clones only, not all of them. The sample contains approximately 160,000 clones, around 87% of which appear only once. Sequences were obtained from peripheral blood. This TCR came from a man in his fifties or sixties with COVID-19, enrolled during active disease. The rearrangement links TRBV19 to TRBJ2-1, with D perhaps TRBD2 (6 bases). CDR3 protein: CASSVRPPLAYFPRDNEQFF. The CDR3 DNA sequence: TGTGCCAGTAGTGTCCGTCCCCCGCTAGCGTATTTTCCCCGCGACAATGAGCAGTTCTTC.